The TCR beta chain under discussion was sequenced for a study of T cells in Graves' hyperthyroidism and ophthalmopathy. General study findings and limits: Most expanded thyroid clonotypes above 0.001 recurred in blood. Ophthalmopathy and stable hyperthyroidism were told apart by a 13 V-J model.

At least ten counts were recorded for this clonotype. Its antigen is unidentified. RNA transcripts were the template for amplifying TCR beta CDR3 regions. The HTBI primer set drove a first-round RT-PCR of the TCR CDR3. MiXCR was run by TCRdb on the multiplex PCR reads, yielding one entry per CDR3 protein. The sample contains some 560,000 distinct CDR3 sequences, 11% to 15% of which appear only once. Germline V gene data show CDR1 as DFQATT and CDR2 as SNEGSKA (reference sequence). The ends lost 6 bases at V and 7 bases at J; junction bases unmatched: 8. This CDR3 has 12 residues. In making diagnoses, clinical symptoms, serum thyroxine and TRAb, thyroid ultrasound and orbital computed tomography were all used.

J is TRBJ1-1 and V is TRBV20-1; 7 bases match TRBD1. This receptor was identified in a woman in her thirties or forties with Graves' hyperthyroidism. What was sequenced was blood. The CDR3 protein is CSAKGGFGEAFF. CDR3 bases: TGCAGTGCAAAAGGGGGCTTCGGTGAAGCTTTCTTT.